The source of this T cell receptor (beta chain) is a study of shared clonotypes between healthy human individuals. General study points: It was expected that sequencing depth would affect clonotype sharing among donors. Enrolling few donors narrowed the genetic and exposure-history diversity that was represented.

Naive CD8 isolation took CD45RO-negative cells positively selected for CCR7 and excluded terminally differentiated effector memory CD45RA+ cells. Every one of the donors was a Caucasian adult that lived in Nashville, Tennessee. Deep was the level used in running the assay. TCRdb's table, derived via immunoSEQ multiplex PCR, lists solely in-frame clones and lacks some. The sample shows millions of clones, just under 95% of them seen only once. Germline V gene lookup returns CDR1 LGHNA and CDR2 YSLEER. CDR3 length equals 13 residues. V was cut by 3 bases and J by 6 bases, with 11 bases left in between. As regards this clone: Its antigen remains unidentified.

The receptor's source is a man aged 18 to 29 in good health. The chain links TRBV4-3 to TRBJ1-2, with D maybe TRBD1 (5 bases). The material sequenced was naive CD8+ T cells sorted from blood. The DNA for the CDR3 is TGCGCCAGCAGCCAGGGGACGTTGGATGGCTACACCTTC. Its translation is CASSQGTLDGYTF.